The clone carrying this T cell receptor (beta chain) was counted a single time. Its target is not known. The method was immunoSEQ multiplex PCR; TCRdb's version includes in-frame clones alone and lacks a portion of them. The table records around 97,000 clones, 80% to 90% of them present only once. The sample originates from a study of T cell clones after liver transplantation. Study-level information: Immunosuppression withdrawal was tried within 2 years after liver transplantation in this trial. Subjects received no induction therapy and standard immunosuppression until randomization at 12-24 months post-transplant. Tolerance: complete withdrawal held at least one year, liver enzymes staying within twice normal.

From germline, CDR1 is SGHAT and CDR2 FQNNGV. The CDR3 consists of 14 residues. The ends were cut back, 5 bases at V and 3 bases at J, with 14 bases in the middle. Study conclusions and caveats: The donor-reactive repertoire was only partly measurable in two subjects, lacking donor cells.

The sequences come from CD4+ T cells from blood, collected around 44 months after liver transplant. The TCR was taken from a human patient who received a liver transplant. A subset of T cells may come from the graft donor. This sequence joins TRBV11-2 and TRBJ2-7, with unresolved D. The CDR3 sequence: CASSLEMTRYEQYF. The DNA for the CDR3 is TGTGCCAGCAGCCTTGAAATGACCCGCTACGAGCAGTACTTC.